Below, 13 T cell receptor beta chains from the same sample are listed, as sequenced in a study of beta chain features in type 1 diabetes. Study-wide points: In every one of the four CD4+ subsets, TCRB CDR3s were moderately but significantly shorter in Type 1 diabetes patients.

Since all of the isolated RNA was reverse transcribed, expressed TCRB transcripts were what got sequenced. Repertoires were generated with immunoSEQ multiplex PCR, while TCRdb's copy carries only in-frame clones and drops some. Here the sample spans 93,000 or so clones, 25% to 35% being singletons. These receptors have no identified antigens. Material for sequencing was central memory CD4+ T cells from blood. The receptors come from a woman aged 18-30 years with type 1 diabetes.

The chain recombines TRBV7-6 with TRBJ2-1; 7 nucleotides agree with TRBD1. The CDR3 loop spans 13 amino acids. Germline values: CDR1 SGHVS, CDR2 FNYEAQ. V was pared by 5 bases and J by 10 bases, with 8 bases of the junction left unmatched. The CDR3 DNA sequence: TGTGCCAGCAGCCAAAAGCAGGGGGTCGAGCAGTTCTTC. Translated: CASSQKQGVEQFF.

This clone was found a few times. The J gene is TRBJ2-4, the V gene TRBV5-6, with D hard to call. From germline, CDR1 is SGHDT and CDR2 YYEEEE. V was clipped by 3 bases and J by 0 bases, with 4 bases between them. The CDR3 loop spans 13 amino acids. Here the CDR3 DNA reads TGTGCCAGCAGCTCCATAGCCAAAAACATTCAGTACTTC. Its protein is CASSSIAKNIQYF.

The V and J genes are TRBV30 and TRBJ1-1; TRBD1 matches at 7 bases. With V trimmed by 1 base and J by 1 base, 3 bases remained unmatched. CDR1 is GTSNPN, CDR2 SVGIG, per germline (reference sequence). The CDR3 covers 14 residues. CDR3 DNA: TGTGCCTGGAGTGACAACAGGGGGAACACTGAAGCTTTCTTT. Encoded protein: CAWSDNRGNTEAFF.

The gene calls are TRBV5-1 and TRBJ2-2; the match to TRBD2 covers 10 bases. The junction had 9 bases not matched to a gene; V was cut back by 2 bases and J by 2 bases. The CDR3 covers 18 residues. Looked up from germline, CDR1 is SGHRS and CDR2 is YFSETQ. CDR3 amino acids: CASSFGGSGRPNTGELFF. CDR3 sequence (DNA): TGCGCCAGCAGCTTCGGGGGTAGCGGGAGGCCCAACACCGGGGAGCTGTTTTTT.

The chain links TRBV11-3 to TRBJ2-4; possibly TRBD2 for D (7 bases). Deletions cut 6 bases from V and 1 base from J, with 19 bases between. Germline loops: CDR1 SGHNT, CDR2 YENEEA. The CDR3 loop spans 17 amino acids. The CDR3 here is CASRGGHGGPAKNIQYF. Here the CDR3 DNA reads TGTGCCAGCAGGGGGGGGCATGGAGGGCCGGCCAAAAACATTCAGTACTTC.

The sample holds many counts of this clone. The rearrangement links TRBV28 to TRBJ2-7; 9 nucleotides line up with TRBD1. After removal of 8 bases from V and 4 bases from J, the junction contained 9 bases not matched to a gene. The CDR3 length is 14 residues. Germline loops: CDR1 MDHEN, CDR2 SYDVKM. CDR3 protein: CASGTGTGFYEQYV. The CDR3 DNA is TGTGCCAGCGGCACCGGGACAGGGTTTTACGAGCAGTACGTC.

This clone has a handful of counts. This chain connects TRBV4-3 to TRBJ1-1; no definite D call. Per germline, CDR1 LGHNA and CDR2 YSLEER. CDR3 length: 14 residues. V was trimmed by 0 bases and J by 4 bases, leaving 9 bases between them. The CDR3, as DNA: TGCGCCAGCAGCCAAGAGGCAGGATCCACTGAAGCTTTCTTT. Translating it yields CASSQEAGSTEAFF.

This clone was observed a handful of times. The rearrangement joins TRBV6-6 to TRBJ2-2; D gene unclear. This CDR3 is built from 14 residues. Trimming stripped 0 bases from V and 7 bases from J, with 9 bases between. Germline V lookup: CDR1 MNHNY, CDR2 SVGAGI (reference sequence). The CDR3 nucleotides read TGTGCCAGCAGTTACTCCAGGAATAGCGGGGAGCTGTTTTTT. Translating gives CASSYSRNSGELFF.

V is TRBV11-2 and J is TRBJ2-7; D not certain. CDR1 is SGHAT and CDR2 is FQNNGV in the germline V gene. The CDR3 runs 14 residues. Trimming removed 1 base at V and 3 bases at J, with 10 bases between. In DNA, the CDR3 is TGTGCCAGCAGCTTAGGACGAACGAACTACGAGCAGTACGTC. Protein sequence: CASSLGRTNYEQYV.

This chain links TRBV14 with TRBJ2-5; 7 bases match TRBD2. With V trimmed by 4 bases and J by 5 bases, 4 bases remained unmatched. The germline gives CDR1 SGHDN, CDR2 FVKESK. The CDR3 sequence is 13 residues long. Here the CDR3 reads CASSPREGETQYF. In DNA form, the CDR3 reads TGTGCCAGCAGCCCGAGGGAGGGGGAGACCCAGTACTTC.

This clone was seen repeatedly, ten times or more. The CDR3 nucleotides read TGTGCCAGCAGTTTAACAGGGACCCAGTACTTC. Amino acid sequence: CASSLTGTQYF. The gene calls are TRBV28 and TRBJ2-5, with D possibly TRBD1 on 5 matching bases. From germline, CDR1 is MDHEN and CDR2 SYDVKM. The CDR3 contains 11 residues. With 2 bases removed from V and 7 bases from J, the gap between germline ends came to 5 bases.

CDR3 DNA sequence: TGTGCCAGCAGCTCAAGACAGGGGACCTATGGCTACACCTTC. This gives the protein CASSSRQGTYGYTF. The chain employs TRBV11-3 and TRBJ1-2, with 8 positions matching TRBD1. Per germline, CDR1 SGHNT and CDR2 YENEEA. The length of the CDR3 is 14 residues. V dropped 4 bases and J dropped 4; count of bases not matched to a gene: 5.

This clone was seen only a few times. The chain carries TRBV5-1 and TRBJ2-3, with D maybe TRBD2 (5 bases). Germline lookup yields CDR1 SGHRS and CDR2 YFSETQ. The CDR3 loop spans 13 amino acids. The germline V and J ends were trimmed by 0 bases and 6 bases, with 8 bases remaining between them. CDR3 DNA sequence: TGCGCCAGCAGCTTGGGGGAGCGGGATACGCAGTATTTT. Amino acids: CASSLGERDTQYF.